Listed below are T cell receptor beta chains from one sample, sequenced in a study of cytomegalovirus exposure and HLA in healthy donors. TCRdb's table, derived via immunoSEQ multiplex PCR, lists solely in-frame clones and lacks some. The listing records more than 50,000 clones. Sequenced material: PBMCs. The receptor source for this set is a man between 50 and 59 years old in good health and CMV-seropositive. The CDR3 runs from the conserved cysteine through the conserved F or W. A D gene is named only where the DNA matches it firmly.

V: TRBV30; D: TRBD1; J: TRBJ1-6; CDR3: CAWTFRGPNSPLHF; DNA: TGTGCCTGGACCTTCAGGGGGCCCAATTCACCCCTCCACTTT
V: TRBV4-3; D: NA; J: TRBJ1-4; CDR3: CASSQDQAGVREKLFF; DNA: TGCGCCAGCAGCCAAGATCAGGCAGGGGTGAGGGAAAAACTGTTTTTT
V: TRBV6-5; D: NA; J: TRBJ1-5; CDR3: CASSYALNQPQHF; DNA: TGTGCCAGCAGTTACGCACTCAATCAGCCCCAGCATTTT
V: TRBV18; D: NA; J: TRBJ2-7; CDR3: CASSSSTVTYEQYF; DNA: TGTGCCAGCTCATCCTCGACAGTTACCTACGAGCAGTACTTC
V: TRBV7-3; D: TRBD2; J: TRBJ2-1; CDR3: CASSLMRGRGDTNEQFF; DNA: TGTGCCAGCAGCTTAATGCGGGGCCGGGGGGATACCAATGAGCAGTTCTTC
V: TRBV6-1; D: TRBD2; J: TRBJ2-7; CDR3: CASRETSARHEQYF; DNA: TGTGCCAGCAGGGAGACTAGCGCTCGCCACGAGCAGTACTTC
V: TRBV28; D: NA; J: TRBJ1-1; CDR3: CASRSTANTEAFF; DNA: TGTGCCAGCAGGAGTACAGCCAACACTGAAGCTTTCTTT
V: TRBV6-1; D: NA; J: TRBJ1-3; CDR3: CASSDDQWDLRNTIYF; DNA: TGTGCCAGCAGTGACGACCAATGGGACTTACGAAACACCATATATTTT
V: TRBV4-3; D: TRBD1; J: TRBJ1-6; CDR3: CASRSDRVEPLHF; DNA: TGCGCCAGCAGATCCGACAGGGTCGAACCCCTACACTTT
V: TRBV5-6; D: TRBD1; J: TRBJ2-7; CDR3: CASSLAGQGYEQYF; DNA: TGTGCCAGCAGCTTGGCGGGACAGGGCTACGAGCAGTACTTC
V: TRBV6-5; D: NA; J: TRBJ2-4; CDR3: CASGDFRNIQYF; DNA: TGTGCCAGCGGAGACTTTAGAAACATTCAGTACTTC
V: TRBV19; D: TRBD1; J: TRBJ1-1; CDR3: CASSIGTGLTEAFF; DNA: TGTGCCAGTAGTATTGGGACAGGGCTCACTGAAGCTTTCTTT
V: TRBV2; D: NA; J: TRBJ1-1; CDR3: CASTWSGGDTEAFF; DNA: TGTGCCAGCACCTGGTCGGGCGGGGACACTGAAGCTTTCTTT
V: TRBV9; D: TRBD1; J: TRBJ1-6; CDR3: CASTPGGSYAGSYNSPLHF; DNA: TGTGCCAGCACCCCAGGGGGCAGTTACGCCGGCTCCTATAATTCACCCCTCCACTTT
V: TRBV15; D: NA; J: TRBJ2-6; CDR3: CATSRDLGSVLSGANVLTF; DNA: TGTGCCACCAGCAGAGATCTCGGTTCCGTCCTCTCTGGGGCCAACGTCCTGACTTTC
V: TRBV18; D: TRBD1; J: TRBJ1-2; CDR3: CASSPVQGARGYTF; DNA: TGTGCCAGCTCACCTGTACAGGGGGCGCGAGGCTACACCTTC
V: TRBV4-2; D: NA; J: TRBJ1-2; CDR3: CASSQDEGGYGYTF; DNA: TGTGCCAGCAGCCAAGATGAGGGCGGCTATGGCTACACCTTC